This T cell receptor beta chain was recovered during a study of Graves' ophthalmopathy and Graves' hyperthyroidism. Study results and caveats: The authors also found most expanded thyroid clonotypes above 0.001 frequency in blood.

CDR1 and CDR2 from the germline V gene are SGHTA and FQGTGA. Trimming left V 7 bases short and J 2 bases short, with 18 bases between. The CDR3 covers 15 residues. CDR3 regions of TCR beta were amplified from RNA transcripts. HTBI-primed RT-PCR formed the first round, and a multiplex PCR formed the second. TCRdb itself ran the multiplex PCR reads through MiXCR, one entry per CDR3 protein. Altogether hundreds of thousands of distinct CDR3 sequences are present, 35% to 45% being singletons, with the ten largest covering more than 2.5%. On this clonotype itself: Antigen unknown.

The receptor comes from an adult man with Graves' ophthalmopathy. The source material was peripheral blood. The J gene is TRBJ2-7, the V gene TRBV7-3; the D gene could be TRBD1 or TRBD2 (6 bases each). The CDR3 loop is CASTLGGFPTYEQYF. CDR3 bases: TGTGCCAGCACCCTGGGGGGCTTCCCTACCTACGAGCAGTACTTC.